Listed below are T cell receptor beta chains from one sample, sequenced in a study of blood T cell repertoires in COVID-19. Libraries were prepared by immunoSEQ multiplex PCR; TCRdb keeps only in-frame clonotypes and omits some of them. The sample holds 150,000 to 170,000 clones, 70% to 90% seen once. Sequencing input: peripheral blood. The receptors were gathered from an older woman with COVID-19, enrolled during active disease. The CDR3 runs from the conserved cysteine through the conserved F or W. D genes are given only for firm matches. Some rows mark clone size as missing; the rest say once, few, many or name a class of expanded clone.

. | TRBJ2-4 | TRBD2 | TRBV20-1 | TGCAGTGCTAGTACCGGGAGGGCCGGGGGCAAAAACATTCAGTACTTC | CSASTGRAGGKNIQYF
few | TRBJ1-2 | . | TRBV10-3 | TGTGCCATCAGCAAGGACAGTTTGCGACCGAACTATGGCTACACCTTC | CAISKDSLRPNYGYTF
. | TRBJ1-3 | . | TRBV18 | TGTGCCAGCTCAGCGGGGCCAAACTCTGGAAACACCATATATTTT | CASSAGPNSGNTIYF
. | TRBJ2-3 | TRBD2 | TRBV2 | TGTGCCAGCAGTTCTAGCGGGGTGGGAGATACGCAGTATTTT | CASSSSGVGDTQYF
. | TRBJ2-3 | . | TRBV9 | TGTGCCAGCAGCCCCATAGTGGGGCCAGATACGCAGTATTTT | CASSPIVGPDTQYF
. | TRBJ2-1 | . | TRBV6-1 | TGTGCCAGCAGTGACAGGGGCCCCGTGTACAATGAGCAGTTCTTC | CASSDRGPVYNEQFF
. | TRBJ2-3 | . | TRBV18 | TGTGCCAGCTCACCACGGGCTAAGCTAGATACGCAGTATTTT | CASSPRAKLDTQYF
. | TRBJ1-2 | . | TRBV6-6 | TGTGCCAGCAGTCCAGGACAGAACTATGGCTACACCTTC | CASSPGQNYGYTF
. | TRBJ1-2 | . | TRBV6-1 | TGTGCCAGCAGTGAAGTCAGGGTACATGGCTACACCTTC | CASSEVRVHGYTF
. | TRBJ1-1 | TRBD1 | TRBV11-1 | TGTGCCAGCAGCGCTTCGGGACAGCTGAACACTGAAGCTTTCTTT | CASSASGQLNTEAFF
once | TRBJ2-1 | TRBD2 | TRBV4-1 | TGCGCCAGCAGAACTAGCGGGAGGTTCCTATCCTACAATGAGCAGTTCTTC | CASRTSGRFLSYNEQFF
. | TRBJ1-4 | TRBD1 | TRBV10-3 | TGTGCCATATCATCCTCCGGGACAGGGAGAGAAAAACTGTTTTTT | CAISSSGTGREKLFF
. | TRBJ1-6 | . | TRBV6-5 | TGTGCCAGCAGTCCAGGGTTATCACCCCTCCACTTT | CASSPGLSPLHF
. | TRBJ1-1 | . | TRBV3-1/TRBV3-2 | TGTGCCAGCAGCCTGTACTCGGGGGGGAACACTGAAGCTTTCTTT | CASSLYSGGNTEAFF
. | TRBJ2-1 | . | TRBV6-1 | TGTGCCAGCAGTGAACCCAAAGAGCAGTTCTTC | CASSEPKEQFF
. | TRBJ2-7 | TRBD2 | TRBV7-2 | TGTGCCAGCAGCTTATTACCGGGACTAGTCTACGAGCAGTACTTC | CASSLLPGLVYEQYF
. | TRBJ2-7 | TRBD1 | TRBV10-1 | TGCGCCAGCAGTGAGTCGACAGGGGACGAGCAGTACTTC | CASSESTGDEQYF
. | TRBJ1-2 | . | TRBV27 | TGTGCCAGCAGTTTAACGCCTGGCCATGGCTACACCTTC | CASSLTPGHGYTF
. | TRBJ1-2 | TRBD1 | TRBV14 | TGTGCCAGCAGCATCGACAGGGGTTTAGGCTACACCTTC | CASSIDRGLGYTF
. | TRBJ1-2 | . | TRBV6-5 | TGTGCCAGTGGGACAAGTCCTAACTATGGCTACACCTTC | CASGTSPNYGYTF
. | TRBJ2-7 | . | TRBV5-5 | TGTGCCAGCAGCTTGGGCGGGGCCTTCTCCTACGAGCAGTACTTC | CASSLGGAFSYEQYF
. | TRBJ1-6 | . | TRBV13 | TGTGCCAGCAGCGAAGCCGGGACGCGGGGGCCCCCCCTCCACTTT | CASSEAGTRGPPLHF
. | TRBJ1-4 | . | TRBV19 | TGTGCCAGTAGTCTACGGGACACCTGGGGTGAAAAACTGTTTTTT | CASSLRDTWGEKLFF
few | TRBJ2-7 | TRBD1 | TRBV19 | TGTGCCAGCTCGGACAGGGCACCCTACGAGCAGTACTTC | CASSDRAPYEQYF
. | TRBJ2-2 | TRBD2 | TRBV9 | TGTGCCAGCAGCGTAGCGAGTGGCGGGAGAGGCCCCGGGGAGCTGTTTTTT | CASSVASGGRGPGELFF
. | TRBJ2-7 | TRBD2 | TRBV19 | TGTGCCAGTAGATCAGGACTAGCGGGAGGATACGAGCAGTACTTC | CASRSGLAGGYEQYF